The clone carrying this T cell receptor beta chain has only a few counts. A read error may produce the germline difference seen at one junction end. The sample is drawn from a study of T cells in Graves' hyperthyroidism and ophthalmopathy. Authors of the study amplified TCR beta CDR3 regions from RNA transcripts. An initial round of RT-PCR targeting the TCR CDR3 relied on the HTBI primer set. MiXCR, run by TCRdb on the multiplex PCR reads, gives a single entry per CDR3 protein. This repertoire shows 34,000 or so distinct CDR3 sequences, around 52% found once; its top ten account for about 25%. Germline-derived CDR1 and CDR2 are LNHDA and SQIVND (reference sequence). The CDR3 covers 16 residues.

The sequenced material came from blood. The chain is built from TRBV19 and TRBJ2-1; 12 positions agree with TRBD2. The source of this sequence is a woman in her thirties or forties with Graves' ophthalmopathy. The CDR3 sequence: CASKTLAGGSYNEQSF. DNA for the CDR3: TGTGCCAGTAAGACACTAGCGGGAGGTTCCTACAACGAGCAGTCCTTC.